This T cell receptor (beta chain) was recovered during a study of Graves' ophthalmopathy and Graves' hyperthyroidism. Hyperthyroidism showing no ophthalmopathy within 18 months of follow-up was stable. Patients were excluded if they had other autoimmune diseases or uncontrolled infections, and likewise if pregnancy or lactation applied. This CDR3 is 13 amino acids long. Germline CDR1 is SGHDN and CDR2 is FVKESK. V lost 3 bases to trimming and J lost 6 bases; unmatched junction nucleotides: 4. Amplification from RNA transcripts yielded the TCR beta CDR3 regions. HTBI primers were used in a first-round RT-PCR, which preceded a second-round multiplex PCR. TCRdb recomputed calls from the multiplex PCR reads with MiXCR, one row per CDR3 protein. The sample has hundreds of thousands of distinct CDR3 sequences; over 15% are singletons.

The sample consisted of peripheral blood. The receptor's source is a woman aged 18 to 35 with stable Graves' hyperthyroidism. The chain has TRBV14 and TRBJ1-2; TRBD1 matches 7 bases. CDR3 bases: TGTGCCAGCAGCCATACAGGGGAAAATGGCTACACCTTC. Protein product: CASSHTGENGYTF. Based on the CDR3 plus reference TRBV14 and TRBJ1-2, the full variable domain is EAGVTQFPSHSVIEKGQTVTLRCDPISGHDNLYWYRRVMGKEIKFLLHFVKESKQDESGMPNNRFLAERTGGTYSTLKVQPAELEDSGVYFCASSHTGENGYTFGSGTRLTVV.